This entry lists 18 T cell receptor beta chains sequenced from one sample in a study of regulatory T cells in long-lasting Graves disease. Relying on iRepertoire HTBI primers and Arm-PCR of CDR3 regions, the team built TCR beta libraries. TCRdb redid the calling of the multiplex PCR reads with MiXCR, one entry per CDR3 protein. The repertoire has fewer than 650,000 distinct CDR3 sequences, around 16% of them found once; the top ten carry 12%. As to time point: newly diagnosed GD, antithyroid drugs for less than 3 months. With RNA extracted from PBMCs as input, the TCR library was made. These data were likewise used in another study, on T cells in Graves' hyperthyroidism and ophthalmopathy.

The material was peripheral blood mononuclear cells (PBMCs), obtained at new diagnosis, from a patient treated with antithyroid drugs. These receptor sequences come from a man younger than 35 with Graves disease.

The rearrangement links TRBV30 to TRBJ1-2, with 7 positions matching TRBD1. Germline trimming cut 1 base from V and 5 bases from J; bases unmatched to any gene: 7. The CDR3 runs to 14 residues. Germline V CDR1 and CDR2: GTSNPN, SVGIG (reference sequence). The CDR3 loop reads CAWSAYQGVYGYTF. DNA of the CDR3: TGTGCCTGGAGTGCATACCAGGGGGTTTATGGCTACACCTTC.

This clonotype was recorded at least ten times. The chain links TRBV13 to TRBJ1-2; weak D call: TRBD1 (5 bases). The CDR3 sequence is 14 residues long. Trimming removed 4 bases from V and 6 bases from J, with 15 bases in between. The V gene's germline CDR1 is PRHDT and CDR2 FYEKMQ (reference sequence). This CDR3 reads CASSWRDGRHGYTF. As DNA, the CDR3 is TGTGCCAGCAGCTGGCGGGACGGCCGGCATGGCTACACCTTC.

This clonotype was seen at least ten times. The gene calls are TRBV2 and TRBJ1-1; D unclear. The CDR3 runs 13 residues. Germline CDR1 SNHLY, CDR2 FYNNEI. With 4 bases removed from V and 1 base from J, the gap between germline ends came to 7 bases. The CDR3 here is CASSAEENTEAFF. CDR3 nucleotide sequence: TGTGCCAGCAGTGCGGAAGAGAACACTGAAGCTTTCTTT.

There are a few counts of this clonotype. CDR3 amino acids: CSARDLGSSGANVLTF. In DNA, the CDR3 is TGCAGTGCTAGAGATTTAGGGTCCTCTGGGGCCAACGTCCTGACTTTC. The rearrangement links TRBV20-1 to TRBJ2-6; no reliable D call. CDR1 and CDR2 (germline): DFQATT, SNEGSKA (reference sequence). The CDR3 is 16 residues long. V lost 0 bases and J lost 0, with 9 bases in between.

This clonotype was seen at least ten times. The chain uses TRBV18 and TRBJ2-2; D is undetermined. The length of the CDR3 is 16 residues. The ends were cut back, 3 bases at V and 6 bases at J, with 17 bases in the middle. Germline CDR1 is KGHSH and CDR2 is LQKENI. The CDR3 DNA follows: TGTGCCAGCTCACCTAAAATGACGACGGTATCCGGGGAGCTGTTTTTT. Translated: CASSPKMTTVSGELFF.

The sample holds a few counts of this clonotype. V usage is TRBV20-1 and J usage is TRBJ2-7; either TRBD1 or TRBD2 may fit D (5 bases each). Germline V gene sequence: CDR1 DFQATT, CDR2 SNEGSKA (reference sequence). The CDR3 has 16 residues. V was cut by 3 bases and J by 2 bases, with 20 bases left in between. In DNA, the CDR3 is TGCAGTGCTAGGGAGACCTCCGGGACGTCGGCCTACGAGCAGTACTTC. It encodes CSARETSGTSAYEQYF.

This clonotype came up many times. The chain combines TRBV3-1 with TRBJ2-3, with TRBD2 matching over 7 bases. This CDR3 has 15 amino acids. Per the germline V gene, CDR1 is LGHDT and CDR2 is YNNKEL (reference sequence). Losses at the gene ends were 2 bases for V and 5 bases for J; bases not matched to a gene: 7. As DNA, the CDR3 is TGTGCCAGCAGCCAACGCTCTGGCGGGAGAGATACGCAGTATTTT. Translating gives CASSQRSGGRDTQYF.

There are many counts of this clonotype. V is TRBV6-1 and J is TRBJ1-2; D remains unclear. CDR3 length: 14 amino acids. V was trimmed by 3 bases and J by 7 bases, leaving 15 bases between them. Germline lookup yields CDR1 MNHNS and CDR2 SASEGT. CDR3 nucleotides: TGTGCCAGCAGTGAGGCTGCCGGCTTAACTGGCTACACCTTC. Encoded protein: CASSEAAGLTGYTF.

This clonotype was seen only a few times. The chain is built from TRBV2 and TRBJ2-5; D tentatively fits TRBD1 or TRBD2 (5 bases each). The V gene's germline CDR1 is SNHLY and CDR2 FYNNEI. Deletions cut 7 bases from V and 5 bases from J, with 32 bases between. The CDR3 consists of 19 residues. The CDR3: CASKGPHGSGRIPLETQYF. For the CDR3, the DNA is TGTGCCAGCAAAGGCCCGCATGGATCGGGGCGCATTCCCCTGGAGACCCAGTACTTC. Based on the CDR3 plus reference TRBV2 and TRBJ2-5, the full variable domain is EPEVTQTPSHQVTQMGQEVILRCVPISNHLYFYWYRQILGQKVEFLVSFYNNEISEKSEIFDDQFSVERPDGSNFTLKIRSTKLEDSAMYFCASKGPHGSGRIPLETQYFGPGTRLLVL.

V usage is TRBV5-6 and J usage is TRBJ1-1; no clear D gene. The V end lost 1 base, the J end lost 8 bases, and 15 bases lay between the germline ends. CDR3 length: 14 amino acids. Germline assignment: CDR1 SGHDT and CDR2 YYEEEE. In DNA, the CDR3 is TGTGCCAGCAGCTTGCCGGATAGTCCTACCGAAGCTTTCTTT. As protein: CASSLPDSPTEAFF.

This clonotype was recorded at least ten times. V is TRBV7-9 and J is TRBJ2-7; D possibly matches TRBD1 or TRBD2 (5 bases each). The CDR3 spans 14 residues. The ends were cut back, 4 bases at V and 5 bases at J, with 15 bases in the middle. The germline gives CDR1 SEHNR, CDR2 FQNEAQ (reference sequence). The CDR3 loop is CASSSRVDGNEQYF. The CDR3 DNA follows: TGTGCCAGCAGCTCCAGGGTGGACGGGAACGAGCAGTACTTC.

This clonotype was picked up a small number of times. The J gene is TRBJ2-3, the V gene TRBV5-8, with a weak D call TRBD1 (6 bases). V was pared by 0 bases and J by 5 bases, with 13 bases between. This CDR3 has 15 residues. Germline values: CDR1 SGHTS, CDR2 YDEGEE. The CDR3 DNA reads as TGTGCCAGCAGCTTGGGGGTGAACAGGGAAGATACGCAGTATTTT. This sequence encodes CASSLGVNREDTQYF.

This clonotype has just a few counts. The chain employs TRBV6-2 or TRBV6-3 and TRBJ2-1, with D perhaps given as TRBD1 or TRBD2 (7 bases each). Per germline, CDR1 MNHEY and CDR2 SVGEGT. The CDR3 spans 16 residues. Trimming removed 5 bases at V and 6 bases at J, with 20 bases between. The chain's CDR3 is CASSEGGTVPSNEQFF. The CDR3 DNA reads TGTGCCAGCAGTGAGGGAGGGACAGTTCCGAGCAATGAGCAGTTCTTC.

V usage is TRBV7-3 and J usage is TRBJ2-7, with D possibly matching TRBD1 (5 bases). This CDR3 has 13 residues. Germline loops: CDR1 SGHTA, CDR2 FQGTGA. The V end lost 2 bases, the J end lost 6 bases, and 11 bases lay between the germline ends. CDR3 sequence (DNA): TGTGCCAGCAGCTTATCTCTCAGGGCCGAGCAGTACTTC. This sequence encodes CASSLSLRAEQYF.

In its sample, this clonotype was seen a few times. The chain has TRBV7-3 and TRBJ2-7; TRBD2 might be the D (7 bases). Germline values: CDR1 SGHTA, CDR2 FQGTGA. Trimming left V 5 bases short and J 6 bases short, with 14 bases between. The CDR3 runs to 13 residues. The CDR3, as DNA: TGTGCCAGCAGCGAATGGGGGGGCGCCGAGCAGTACTTC. Residues: CASSEWGGAEQYF.

This clonotype has only a few counts. The chain is built from TRBV14 and TRBJ2-4; D is ambiguous. Germline loops: CDR1 SGHDN, CDR2 FVKESK. The CDR3 totals 16 residues. With 0 bases removed from V and 7 bases from J, the gap between germline ends came to 16 bases. As DNA, the CDR3 is TGTGCCAGCAGCCAAGAGAATCCCGGACCACGGAACATTCAGTACTTC. It codes for CASSQENPGPRNIQYF.

This clonotype was counted many times. This sequence joins TRBV28 and TRBJ2-1; 9 bases align to TRBD2. The CDR3 has 18 amino acids. V trimming: 6 bases; J trimming: 2 bases; junction bases outside the gene matches: 14. In germline, CDR1 is MDHEN, CDR2 SYDVKM. Written as DNA, the CDR3 is TGTGCCAGCAGCTTGGCGGGAGGGCCAAGACAGGCCTACAATGAGCAGTTCTTC. Encoded protein: CASSLAGGPRQAYNEQFF.

This clonotype came up a few times. This chain joins TRBV4-2 and TRBJ2-1, with TRBD2 matching over 9 bases. V lost 5 bases to trimming and J lost 8 bases; unmatched junction nucleotides: 7. Per germline, CDR1 LGHNA and CDR2 YNFKEQ. The CDR3 loop spans 14 amino acids. The CDR3 DNA sequence: TGTGCCAGCAGCAATAGCGGGAGTAGCGATGAGCAGTTCTTC. Protein sequence: CASSNSGSSDEQFF.